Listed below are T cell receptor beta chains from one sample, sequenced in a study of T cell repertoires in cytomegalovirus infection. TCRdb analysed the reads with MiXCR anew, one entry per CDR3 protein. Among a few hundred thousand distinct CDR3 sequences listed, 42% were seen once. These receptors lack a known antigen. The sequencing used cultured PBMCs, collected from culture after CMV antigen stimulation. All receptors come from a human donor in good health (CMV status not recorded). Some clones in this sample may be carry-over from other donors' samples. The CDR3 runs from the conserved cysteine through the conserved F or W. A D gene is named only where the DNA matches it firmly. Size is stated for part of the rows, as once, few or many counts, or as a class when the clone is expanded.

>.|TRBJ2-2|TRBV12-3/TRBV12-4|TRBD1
CASSQFRDRGTGELFF
TGTGCCAGCAGTCAATTCCGGGACAGGGGTACCGGGGAGCTGTTTTTT
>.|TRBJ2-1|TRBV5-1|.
CASSQTGVSGEQFF
TGCGCCAGCAGCCAGACCGGGGTTTCGGGTGAGCAGTTCTTC
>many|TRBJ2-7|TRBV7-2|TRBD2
CASSFLGLADEQYF
TGTGCCAGCAGCTTTTTGGGACTAGCGGACGAGCAGTACTTC
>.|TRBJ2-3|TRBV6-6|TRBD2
CASSYSNAGGNTDTQYF
TGTGCCAGCAGTTACTCGAATGCGGGGGGGAACACAGATACGCAGTATTTT
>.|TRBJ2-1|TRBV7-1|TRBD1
CASSIRRRGQVYNEQFF
TGTGCCAGCAGCATTCGCCGGAGGGGACAGGTATACAATGAGCAGTTCTTC
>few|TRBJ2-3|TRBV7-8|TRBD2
CASKTSGGMTDTQYF
TGTGCCAGCAAGACTAGCGGGGGGATGACAGATACGCAGTATTTT
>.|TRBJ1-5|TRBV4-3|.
CASSQDLTNQPQHF
TGCGCCAGCAGCCAAGATCTCACTAATCAGCCCCAGCATTTT
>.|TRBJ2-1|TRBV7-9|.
CASSSQRGHYNEQFF
TGTGCCAGCAGCTCCCAAAGGGGCCACTACAATGAGCAGTTCTTC
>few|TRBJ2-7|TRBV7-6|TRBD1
CASSPPTGASYEQYF
TGTGCCAGCAGCCCCCCGACAGGGGCATCCTACGAGCAGTACTTC
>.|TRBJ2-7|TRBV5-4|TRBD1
CASSSGQGGRYEQYF
TGTGCCAGCAGCTCCGGACAGGGTGGACGATATGAGCAGTACTTC
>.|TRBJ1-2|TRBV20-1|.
CSARGTQGLVEGYTF
TGCAGTGCTAGAGGGACACAAGGCCTTGTGGAAGGCTACACCTTC
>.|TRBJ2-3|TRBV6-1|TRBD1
CASSRSPGTGETDTQYF
TGTGCCAGCAGCCGTTCCCCCGGGACAGGGGAAACAGATACGCAGTATTTT
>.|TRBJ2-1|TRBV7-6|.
CASKALSYNEQFF
TGTGCCAGCAAGGCCTTGTCCTACAATGAGCAGTTCTTC
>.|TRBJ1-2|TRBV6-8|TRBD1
CASTHRGLLGYTF
TGTGCCAGCACCCACAGGGGGCTGCTCGGCTACACCTTC
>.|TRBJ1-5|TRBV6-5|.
CASSPSRVTEQPQHF
TGTGCCAGCAGCCCCAGCAGGGTGACGGAACAGCCCCAGCATTTT
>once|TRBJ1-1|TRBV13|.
CASSDVGMNTEAFF
TGTGCCAGCAGCGACGTAGGCATGAACACTGAAGCTTTCTTT
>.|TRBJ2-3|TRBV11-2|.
CASSAWGADTQYF
TGTGCCAGCAGCGCCTGGGGGGCAGATACGCAGTATTTT
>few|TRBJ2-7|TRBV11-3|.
CASSLESGHEQYF
TGTGCCAGCAGCTTAGAGAGCGGCCACGAGCAGTACTTC
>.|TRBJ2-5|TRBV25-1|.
CASSTQGGGPQETQYF
TGTGCCAGCAGTACTCAAGGGGGGGGGCCCCAAGAGACCCAGTACTTC
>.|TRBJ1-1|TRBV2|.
CASLVQTNTEAFF
TGTGCCAGCCTTGTCCAGACGAACACTGAAGCTTTCTTT
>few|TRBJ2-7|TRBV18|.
CASSSTPGLSGYEQYF
TGTGCCAGCTCCTCTACTCCCGGACTGTCGGGGTACGAGCAGTACTTC
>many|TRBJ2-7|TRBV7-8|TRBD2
CASSPDRVKIAGGGYEQYF
TGTGCCAGCAGCCCCGACAGGGTGAAAATAGCGGGAGGGGGCTACGAGCAGTACTTC
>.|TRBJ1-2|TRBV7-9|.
CASSLDVNYGYTF
TGTGCCAGCAGCCTAGACGTGAACTATGGCTACACCTTC
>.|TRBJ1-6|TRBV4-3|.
CASSPSRWASHQPTSPLHF
TGCGCCAGCAGCCCCTCGCGGTGGGCATCCCATCAACCCACCTCACCCCTCCACTTT
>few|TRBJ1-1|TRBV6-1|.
CASSDRTVNTEAFF
TGTGCCAGCAGTGACAGGACAGTGAACACTGAAGCTTTCTTT
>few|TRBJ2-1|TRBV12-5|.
CASGLRVGNEQFF
TGTGCTAGTGGTTTGAGAGTGGGTAATGAGCAGTTCTTC
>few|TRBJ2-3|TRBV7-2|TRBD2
CASSLGLAGGQYF
TGTGCCAGCAGCTTGGGACTAGCGGGAGGGCAGTATTTT
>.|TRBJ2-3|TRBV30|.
CAWSVLLHTDTQYF
TGTGCCTGGAGTGTATTGTTGCACACAGATACGCAGTATTTT
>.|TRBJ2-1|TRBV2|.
CASSVGQTNNEQFF
TGTGCCAGCAGTGTGGGTCAGACAAACAATGAGCAGTTCTTC
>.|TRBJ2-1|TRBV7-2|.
CASSLASGLAFF
TGTGCCAGCAGCTTAGCTTCCGGCCTCGCGTTCTTC
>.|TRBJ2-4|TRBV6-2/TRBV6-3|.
CATQGNGAKNIQYF
TGTGCCACCCAGGGTAATGGGGCCAAAAACATTCAGTACTTC
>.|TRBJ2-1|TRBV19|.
CASSTGPNEQFF
TGTGCCAGTAGTACGGGCCCGAATGAGCAGTTCTTC